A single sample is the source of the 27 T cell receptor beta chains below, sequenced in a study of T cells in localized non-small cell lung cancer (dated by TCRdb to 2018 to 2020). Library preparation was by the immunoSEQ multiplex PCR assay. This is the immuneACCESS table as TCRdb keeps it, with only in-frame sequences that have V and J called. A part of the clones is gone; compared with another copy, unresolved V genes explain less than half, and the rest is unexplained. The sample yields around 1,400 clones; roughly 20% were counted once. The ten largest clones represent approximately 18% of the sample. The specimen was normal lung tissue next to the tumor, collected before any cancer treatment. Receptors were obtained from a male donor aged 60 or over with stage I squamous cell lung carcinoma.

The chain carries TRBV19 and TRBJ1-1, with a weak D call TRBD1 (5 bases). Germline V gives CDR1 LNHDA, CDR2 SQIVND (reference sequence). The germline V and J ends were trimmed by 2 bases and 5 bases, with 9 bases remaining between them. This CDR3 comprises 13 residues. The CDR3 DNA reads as TGTGCCAGTAGTATAAAGGGGCGGACTGAAGCTTTCTTT. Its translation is CASSIKGRTEAFF.

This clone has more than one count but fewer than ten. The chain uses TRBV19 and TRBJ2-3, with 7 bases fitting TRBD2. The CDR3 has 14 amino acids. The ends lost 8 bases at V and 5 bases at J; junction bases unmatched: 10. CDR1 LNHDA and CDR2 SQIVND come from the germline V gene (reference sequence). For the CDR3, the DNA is TGTGCCAGTGTGGGGGGGAGTATGGGAGATACGCAGTATTTT. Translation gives CASVGGSMGDTQYF.

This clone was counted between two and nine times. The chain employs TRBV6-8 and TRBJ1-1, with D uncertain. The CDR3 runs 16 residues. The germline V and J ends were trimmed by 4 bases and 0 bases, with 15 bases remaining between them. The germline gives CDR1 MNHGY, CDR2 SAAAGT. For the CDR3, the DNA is TGTGCCAGCAGTTCCCCGCAGGAGGCATTGAACACTGAAGCTTTCTTT. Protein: CASSSPQEALNTEAFF.

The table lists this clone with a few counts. This chain's CDR3 is CAWSPSLGADTQYF. DNA for the CDR3: TGTGCCTGGAGTCCTTCACTAGGGGCAGATACGCAGTATTTT. This sequence joins TRBV30 and TRBJ2-3; D might be TRBD1 or TRBD2, each matching 5 bases. This CDR3 spans 14 amino acids. In germline, CDR1 is GTSNPN, CDR2 SVGIG (reference sequence). V lost 2 bases to trimming and J lost 4 bases, with 13 bases between them.

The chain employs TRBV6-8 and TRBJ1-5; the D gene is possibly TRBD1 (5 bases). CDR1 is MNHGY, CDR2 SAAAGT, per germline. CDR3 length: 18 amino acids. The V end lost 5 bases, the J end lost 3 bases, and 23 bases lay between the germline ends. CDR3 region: CASSDLYDWGEFNQPQHF. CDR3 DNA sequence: TGTGCCAGCAGTGATTTATATGATTGGGGCGAATTCAATCAGCCCCAGCATTTT.

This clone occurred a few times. In nucleotides, the CDR3 is TGTGCCAGCAGCTTGAGTGCTACTAGCGGAGATACGCAGTATTTT. Encoded protein: CASSLSATSGDTQYF. This sequence joins TRBV7-6 and TRBJ2-3; 8 bases map to TRBD2. The ends lost 3 bases at V and 5 bases at J; junction bases unmatched: 7. This CDR3 spans 15 amino acids. Per germline, CDR1 SGHVS and CDR2 FNYEAQ.

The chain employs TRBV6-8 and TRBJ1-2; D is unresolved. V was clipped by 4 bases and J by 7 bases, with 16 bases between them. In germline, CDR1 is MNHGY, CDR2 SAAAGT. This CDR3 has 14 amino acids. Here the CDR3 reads CASSSPLRASGYTF. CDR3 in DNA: TGTGCCAGCAGTTCCCCTCTTCGGGCAAGTGGCTACACCTTC.

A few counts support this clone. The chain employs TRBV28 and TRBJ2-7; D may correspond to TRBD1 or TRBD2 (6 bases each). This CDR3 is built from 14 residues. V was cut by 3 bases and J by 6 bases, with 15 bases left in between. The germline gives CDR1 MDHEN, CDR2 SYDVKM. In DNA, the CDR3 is TGTGCCAGCAGTTTTTTCGACAGGCGGGGCGAGCAGTACTTC. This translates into CASSFFDRRGEQYF.

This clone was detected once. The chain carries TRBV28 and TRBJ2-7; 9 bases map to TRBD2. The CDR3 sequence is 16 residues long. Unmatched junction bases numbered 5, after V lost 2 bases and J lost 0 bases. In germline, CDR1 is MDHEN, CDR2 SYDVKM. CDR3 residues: CASSLGGSGSSYEQYF. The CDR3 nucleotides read TGTGCCAGCAGTTTAGGGGGTAGCGGGAGCTCCTACGAGCAGTACTTC.

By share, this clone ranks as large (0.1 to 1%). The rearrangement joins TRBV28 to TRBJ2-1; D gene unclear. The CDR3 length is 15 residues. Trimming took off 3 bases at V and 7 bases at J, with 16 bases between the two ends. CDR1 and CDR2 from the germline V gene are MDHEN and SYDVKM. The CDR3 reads CASSFPERSRNEQFF. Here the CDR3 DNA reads TGTGCCAGCAGTTTCCCTGAACGGAGTAGAAATGAGCAGTTCTTC.

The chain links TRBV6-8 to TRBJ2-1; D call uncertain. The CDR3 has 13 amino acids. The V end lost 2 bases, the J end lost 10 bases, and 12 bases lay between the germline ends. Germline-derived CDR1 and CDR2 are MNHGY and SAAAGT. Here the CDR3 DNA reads TGTGCCAGCAGTTACGCCTTCAAAGGCGAGCAGTTCTTC. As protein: CASSYAFKGEQFF.

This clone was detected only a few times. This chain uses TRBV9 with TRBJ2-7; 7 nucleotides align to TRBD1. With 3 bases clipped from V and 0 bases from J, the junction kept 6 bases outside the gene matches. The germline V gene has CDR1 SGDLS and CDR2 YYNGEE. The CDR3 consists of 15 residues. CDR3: CASSENRGPSYEQYF. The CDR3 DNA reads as TGTGCCAGCAGCGAGAACAGGGGACCCTCCTACGAGCAGTACTTC.

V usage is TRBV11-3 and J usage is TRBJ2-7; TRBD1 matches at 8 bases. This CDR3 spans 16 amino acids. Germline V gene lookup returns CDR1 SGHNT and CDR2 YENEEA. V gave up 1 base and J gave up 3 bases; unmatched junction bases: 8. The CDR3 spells CASSLGHPGTGYEQYF. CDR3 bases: TGTGCCAGCAGCTTAGGGCACCCAGGGACAGGCTACGAGCAGTACTTC. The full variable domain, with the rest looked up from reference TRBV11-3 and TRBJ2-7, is EAGVVQSPRYKIIEKKQPVAFWCNPISGHNTLYWYLQNLGQGPELLIRYENEEAVDDSQLPKDRFSAERLKGVDSTLKIQPAELGDSAVYLCASSLGHPGTGYEQYFGPGTRLTVT.

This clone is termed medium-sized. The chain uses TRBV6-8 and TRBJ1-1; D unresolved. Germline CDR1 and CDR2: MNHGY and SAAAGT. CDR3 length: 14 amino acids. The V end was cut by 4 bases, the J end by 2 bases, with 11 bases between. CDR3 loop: CASSSAPGNTEAFF. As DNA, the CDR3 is TGTGCCAGCAGTTCGGCCCCCGGTAACACTGAAGCTTTCTTT.

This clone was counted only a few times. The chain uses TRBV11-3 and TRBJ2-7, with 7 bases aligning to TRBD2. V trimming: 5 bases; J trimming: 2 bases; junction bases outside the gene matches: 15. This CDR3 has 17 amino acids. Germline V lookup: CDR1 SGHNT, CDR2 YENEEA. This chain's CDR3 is CASSLTAQREAPYEQYF. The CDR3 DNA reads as TGTGCCAGCAGCCTGACCGCTCAGCGGGAAGCCCCCTACGAGCAGTACTTC.

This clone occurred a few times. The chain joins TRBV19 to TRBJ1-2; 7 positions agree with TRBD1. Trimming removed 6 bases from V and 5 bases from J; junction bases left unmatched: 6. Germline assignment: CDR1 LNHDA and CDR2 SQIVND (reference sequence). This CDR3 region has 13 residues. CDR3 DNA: TGTGCCAGTAGGGGGACAGACCAATATGGCTACACCTTC. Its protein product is CASRGTDQYGYTF.

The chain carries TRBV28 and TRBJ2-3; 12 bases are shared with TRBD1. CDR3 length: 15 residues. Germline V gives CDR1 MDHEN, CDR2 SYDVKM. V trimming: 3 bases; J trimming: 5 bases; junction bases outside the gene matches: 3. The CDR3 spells CASSLGQGARDTQYF. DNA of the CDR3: TGTGCCAGCAGTTTGGGACAGGGGGCAAGAGATACGCAGTATTTT. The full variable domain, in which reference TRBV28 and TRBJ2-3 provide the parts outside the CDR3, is DVKVTQSSRYLVKRTGEKVFLECVQDMDHENMFWYRQDPGLGLRLIYFSYDVKMKEKGDIPEGYSVSREKKERFSLILESASTNQTSMYLCASSLGQGARDTQYFGPGTRLTVL.

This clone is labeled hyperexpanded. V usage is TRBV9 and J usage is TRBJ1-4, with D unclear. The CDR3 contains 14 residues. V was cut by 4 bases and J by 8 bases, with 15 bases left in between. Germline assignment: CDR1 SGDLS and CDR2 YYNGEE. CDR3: CASSPTQKQEKLFF. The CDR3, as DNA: TGTGCCAGCAGCCCTACACAGAAACAGGAAAAACTGTTTTTT.

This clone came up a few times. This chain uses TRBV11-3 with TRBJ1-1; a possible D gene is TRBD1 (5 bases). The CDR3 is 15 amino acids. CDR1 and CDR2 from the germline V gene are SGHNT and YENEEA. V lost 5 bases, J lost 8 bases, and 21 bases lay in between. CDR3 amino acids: CASSQAYIRYREAFF. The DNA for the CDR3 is TGTGCCAGCAGCCAAGCCTATATTCGGTACAGGGAAGCTTTCTTT.

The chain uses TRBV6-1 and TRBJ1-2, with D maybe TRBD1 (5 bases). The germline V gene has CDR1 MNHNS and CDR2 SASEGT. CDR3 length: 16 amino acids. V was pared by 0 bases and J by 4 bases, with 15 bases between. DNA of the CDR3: TGTGCCAGCAGTGAAGCGGGCGACAGCGTCACCTATGGCTACACCTTC. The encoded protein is CASSEAGDSVTYGYTF.

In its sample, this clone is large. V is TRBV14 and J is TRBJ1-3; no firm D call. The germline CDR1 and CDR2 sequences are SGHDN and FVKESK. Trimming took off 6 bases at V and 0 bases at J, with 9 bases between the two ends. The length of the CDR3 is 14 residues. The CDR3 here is CASSGRSSGNTIYF. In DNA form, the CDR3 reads TGTGCCAGCAGTGGACGTAGCTCTGGAAACACCATATATTTT.

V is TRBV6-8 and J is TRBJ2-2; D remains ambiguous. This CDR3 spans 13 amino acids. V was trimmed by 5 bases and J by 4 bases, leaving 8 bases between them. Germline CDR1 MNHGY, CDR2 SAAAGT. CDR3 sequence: CASSAGATGELFF. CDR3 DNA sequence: TGTGCCAGCAGTGCAGGTGCCACCGGGGAGCTGTTTTTT.

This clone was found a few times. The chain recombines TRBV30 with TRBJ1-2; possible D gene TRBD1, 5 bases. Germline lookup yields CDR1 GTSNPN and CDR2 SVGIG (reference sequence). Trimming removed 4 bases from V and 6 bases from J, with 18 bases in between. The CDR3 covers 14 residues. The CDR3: CAWMLWGAPDGYTF. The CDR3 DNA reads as TGTGCCTGGATGCTGTGGGGCGCCCCAGATGGCTACACCTTC.

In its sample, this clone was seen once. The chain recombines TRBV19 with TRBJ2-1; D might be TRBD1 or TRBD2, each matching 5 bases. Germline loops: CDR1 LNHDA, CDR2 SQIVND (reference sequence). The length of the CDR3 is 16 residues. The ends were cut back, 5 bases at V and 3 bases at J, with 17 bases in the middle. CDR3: CASSLYSGTGYNEQFF. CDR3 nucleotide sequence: TGTGCCAGTAGTTTGTACTCCGGGACGGGCTACAATGAGCAGTTCTTC.

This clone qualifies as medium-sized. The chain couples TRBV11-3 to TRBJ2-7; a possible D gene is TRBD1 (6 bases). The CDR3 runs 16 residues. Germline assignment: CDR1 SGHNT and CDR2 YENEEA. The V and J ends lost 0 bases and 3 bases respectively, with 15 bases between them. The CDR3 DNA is TGTGCCAGCAGCTTAGAAACTCGTCAGGGGAGCTACGAGCAGTACTTC. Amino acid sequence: CASSLETRQGSYEQYF.

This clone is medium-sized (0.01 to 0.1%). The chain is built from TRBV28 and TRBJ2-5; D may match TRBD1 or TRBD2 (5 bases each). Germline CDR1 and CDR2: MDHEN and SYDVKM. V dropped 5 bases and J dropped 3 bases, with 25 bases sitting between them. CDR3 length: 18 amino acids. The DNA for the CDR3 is TGTGCCAGCAGTGGAGGCGACGGGACGCCCTTTACAGAAGAGACCCAGTACTTC. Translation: CASSGGDGTPFTEETQYF.

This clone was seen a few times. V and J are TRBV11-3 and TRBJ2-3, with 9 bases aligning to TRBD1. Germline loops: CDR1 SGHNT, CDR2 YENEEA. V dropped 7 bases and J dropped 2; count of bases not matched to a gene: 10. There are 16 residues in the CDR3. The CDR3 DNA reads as TGTGCCAGCATCCCGGGGACAGGGCAGGACACAGATACGCAGTATTTT. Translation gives CASIPGTGQDTDTQYF. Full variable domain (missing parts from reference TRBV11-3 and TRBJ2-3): EAGVVQSPRYKIIEKKQPVAFWCNPISGHNTLYWYLQNLGQGPELLIRYENEEAVDDSQLPKDRFSAERLKGVDSTLKIQPAELGDSAVYLCASIPGTGQDTDTQYFGPGTRLTVL.